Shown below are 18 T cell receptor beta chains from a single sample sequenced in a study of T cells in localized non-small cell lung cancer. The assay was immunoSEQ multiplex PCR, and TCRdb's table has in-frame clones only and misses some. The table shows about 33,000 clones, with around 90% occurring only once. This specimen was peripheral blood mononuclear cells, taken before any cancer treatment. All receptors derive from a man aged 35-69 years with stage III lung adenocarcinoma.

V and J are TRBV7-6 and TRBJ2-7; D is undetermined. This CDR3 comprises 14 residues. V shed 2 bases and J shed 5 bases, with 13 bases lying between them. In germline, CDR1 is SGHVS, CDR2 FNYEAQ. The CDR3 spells CASSLNPPRDEQYF. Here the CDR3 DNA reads TGTGCCAGCAGCTTAAACCCACCCCGGGACGAGCAGTACTTC.

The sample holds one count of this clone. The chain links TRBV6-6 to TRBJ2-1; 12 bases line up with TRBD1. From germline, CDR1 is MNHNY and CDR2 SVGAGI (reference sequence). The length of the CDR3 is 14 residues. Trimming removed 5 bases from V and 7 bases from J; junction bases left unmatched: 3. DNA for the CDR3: TGTGCCAGCAGTGGGACAGGGGGCTTGAATGAGCAGTTCTTC. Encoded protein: CASSGTGGLNEQFF.

CDR3 protein: CASSQNSAGRQEQYF. In nucleotides, the CDR3 is TGTGCCAGCAGCCAAAACTCCGCCGGGAGGCAGGAGCAGTACTTC. This chain connects TRBV6-5 to TRBJ2-7; 7 positions agree with TRBD2. CDR3 length: 15 residues. Germline V gene sequence: CDR1 MNHEY, CDR2 SVGAGI. Unmatched junction bases numbered 15, after V lost 6 bases and J lost 7 bases.

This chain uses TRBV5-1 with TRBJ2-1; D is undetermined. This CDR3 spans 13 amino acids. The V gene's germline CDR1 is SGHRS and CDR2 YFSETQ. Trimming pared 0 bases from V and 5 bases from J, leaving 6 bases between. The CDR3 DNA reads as TGCGCCAGCAGCTTGGGCAACAACAATGAGCAGTTCTTC. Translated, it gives CASSLGNNNEQFF.

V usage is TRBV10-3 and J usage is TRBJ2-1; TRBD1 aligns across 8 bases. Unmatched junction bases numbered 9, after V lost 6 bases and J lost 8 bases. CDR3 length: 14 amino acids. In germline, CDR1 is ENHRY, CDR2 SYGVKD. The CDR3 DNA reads TGTGCCATCAGGCCGGGACAGGAGAGGGATGAGCAGTTCTTC. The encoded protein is CAIRPGQERDEQFF.

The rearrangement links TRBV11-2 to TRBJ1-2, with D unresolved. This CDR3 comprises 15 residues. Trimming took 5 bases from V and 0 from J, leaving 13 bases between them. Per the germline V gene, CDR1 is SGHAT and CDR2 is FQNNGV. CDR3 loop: CASSRDTGSNYGYTF. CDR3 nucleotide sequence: TGTGCCAGCAGCCGGGATACCGGATCTAACTATGGCTACACCTTC.

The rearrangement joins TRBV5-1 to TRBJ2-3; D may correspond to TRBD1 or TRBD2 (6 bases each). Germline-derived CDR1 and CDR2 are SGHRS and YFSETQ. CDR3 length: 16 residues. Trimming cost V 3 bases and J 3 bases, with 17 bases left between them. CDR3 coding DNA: TGCGCCAGCAGCTCGGTGAGGGGGGCCGGGACAGATACGCAGTATTTT. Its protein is CASSSVRGAGTDTQYF.

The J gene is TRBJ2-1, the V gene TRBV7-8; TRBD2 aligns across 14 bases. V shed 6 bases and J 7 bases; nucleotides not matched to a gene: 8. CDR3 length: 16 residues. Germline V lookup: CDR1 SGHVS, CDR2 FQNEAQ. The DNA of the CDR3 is TGTGCCAGCAGTCCCCTGGGACTAGCGGGGGTAAATGAGCAGTTCTTC. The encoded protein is CASSPLGLAGVNEQFF.

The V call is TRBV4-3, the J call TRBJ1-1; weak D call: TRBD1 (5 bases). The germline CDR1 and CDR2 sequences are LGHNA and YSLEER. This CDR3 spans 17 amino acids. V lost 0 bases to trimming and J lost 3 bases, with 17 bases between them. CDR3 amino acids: CASSQEGGRGFYTEAFF. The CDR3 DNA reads TGCGCCAGCAGCCAAGAAGGTGGACGGGGCTTTTACACTGAAGCTTTCTTT.

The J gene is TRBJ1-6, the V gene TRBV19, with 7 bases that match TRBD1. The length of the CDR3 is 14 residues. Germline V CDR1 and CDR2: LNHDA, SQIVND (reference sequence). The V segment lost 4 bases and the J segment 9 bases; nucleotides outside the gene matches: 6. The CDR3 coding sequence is TGTGCCAGTAGTACAGGACAGGCGGTTTCACCCCTCCACTTT. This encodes CASSTGQAVSPLHF. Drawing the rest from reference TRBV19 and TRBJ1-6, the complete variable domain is DGGITQSPKYLFRKEGQNVTLSCEQNLNHDAMYWYRQDPGQGLRLIYYSQIVNDFQKGDIAEGYSVSREKKESFPLTVTSAQKNPTAFYLCASSTGQAVSPLHFGNGTRLTVT.

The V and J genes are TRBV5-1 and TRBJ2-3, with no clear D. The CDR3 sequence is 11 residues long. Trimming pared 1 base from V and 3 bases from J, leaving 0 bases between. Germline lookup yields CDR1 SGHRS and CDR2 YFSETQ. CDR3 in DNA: TGCGCCAGCAGCTTGACAGATACGCAGTATTTT. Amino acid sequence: CASSLTDTQYF.

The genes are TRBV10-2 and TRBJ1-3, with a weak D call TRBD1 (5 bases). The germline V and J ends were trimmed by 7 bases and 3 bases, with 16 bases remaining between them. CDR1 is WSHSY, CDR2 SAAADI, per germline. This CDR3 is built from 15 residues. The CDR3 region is CASKKGREIGNTIYF. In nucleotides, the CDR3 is TGCGCCAGCAAGAAGGGCAGGGAGATTGGAAACACCATATATTTT.

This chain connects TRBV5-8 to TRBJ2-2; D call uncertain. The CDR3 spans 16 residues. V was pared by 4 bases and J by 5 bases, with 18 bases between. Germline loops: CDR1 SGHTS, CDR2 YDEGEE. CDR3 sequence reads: CASSPWAARDTGELFF. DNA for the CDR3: TGTGCCAGCAGCCCTTGGGCCGCAAGGGATACCGGGGAGCTGTTTTTT.

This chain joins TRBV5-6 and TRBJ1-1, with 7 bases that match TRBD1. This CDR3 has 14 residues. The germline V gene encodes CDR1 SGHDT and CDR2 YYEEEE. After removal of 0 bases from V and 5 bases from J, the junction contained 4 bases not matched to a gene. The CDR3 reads CASSLDYRGTEAFF. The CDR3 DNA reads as TGTGCCAGCAGCTTGGACTACAGGGGTACTGAAGCTTTCTTT.

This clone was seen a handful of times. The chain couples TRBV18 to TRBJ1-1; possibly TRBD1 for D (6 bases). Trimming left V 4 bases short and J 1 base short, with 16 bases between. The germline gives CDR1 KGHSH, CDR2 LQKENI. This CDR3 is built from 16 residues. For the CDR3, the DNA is TGTGCCAGCTCACGATCCGGACAGACTAAGAACACTGAAGCTTTCTTT. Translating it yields CASSRSGQTKNTEAFF.

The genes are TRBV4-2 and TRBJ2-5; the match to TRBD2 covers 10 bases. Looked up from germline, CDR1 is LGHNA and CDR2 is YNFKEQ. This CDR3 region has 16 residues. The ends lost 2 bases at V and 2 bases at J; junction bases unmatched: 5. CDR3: CASSQTSGEVQETQYF. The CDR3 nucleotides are TGTGCCAGCAGCCAAACTAGCGGGGAGGTACAAGAGACCCAGTACTTC.

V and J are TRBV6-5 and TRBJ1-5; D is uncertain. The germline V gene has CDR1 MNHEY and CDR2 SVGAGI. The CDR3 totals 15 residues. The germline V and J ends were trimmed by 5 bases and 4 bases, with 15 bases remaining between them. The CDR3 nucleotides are TGTGCCAGCAGTCCCTCGCCGGGCGGAAATCAGCCCCAGCATTTT. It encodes CASSPSPGGNQPQHF.

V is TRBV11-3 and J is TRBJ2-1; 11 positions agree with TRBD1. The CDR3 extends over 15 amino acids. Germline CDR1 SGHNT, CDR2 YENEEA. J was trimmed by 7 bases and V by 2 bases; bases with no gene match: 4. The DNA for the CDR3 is TGTGCCAGCAGCTTACGCGGGACAGGGGGAAATGAGCAGTTCTTC. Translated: CASSLRGTGGNEQFF.